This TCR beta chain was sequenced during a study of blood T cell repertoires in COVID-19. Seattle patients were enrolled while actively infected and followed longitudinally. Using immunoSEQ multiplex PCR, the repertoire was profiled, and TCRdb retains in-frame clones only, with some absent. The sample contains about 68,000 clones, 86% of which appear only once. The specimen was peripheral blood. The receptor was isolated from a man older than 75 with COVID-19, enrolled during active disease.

CDR3 bases: TGTGCCAGCAGCGGGGGACAGGCCCGGAGCACAGATACGCAGTATTTT. This sequence encodes CASSGGQARSTDTQYF. This chain joins TRBV5-6 and TRBJ2-3; TRBD1 matches at 8 bases. Germline V lookup: CDR1 SGHDT, CDR2 YYEEEE. The V and J ends lost 4 bases and 0 bases, in that order; junction bases with no gene match: 7. The CDR3 has 16 residues. Using reference TRBV5-6 and TRBJ2-3 for the parts outside the CDR3, the full variable domain is DAGVTQSPTHLIKTRGQQVTLRCSPKSGHDTVSWYQQALGQGPQFIFQYYEEEERQRGNFPDRFSGHQFPNYSSELNVNALLLGDSALYLCASSGGQARSTDTQYFGPGTRLTVL.